This TCR beta chain was captured by sequencing in a study of regulatory T cells in long-lasting Graves disease (dated by TCRdb to the early 2020s). A note on the overall study: Persistent Graves' disease meant more than 5 years of antithyroid drug treatment with TSH receptor autoantibodies that stayed positive. Patients with persistent Graves' disease were compared with patients with newly diagnosed Graves' disease using TCR sequencing and RNA sequencing of peripheral blood. The study took place in China and was registered as a clinical trial. A total of around 35 samples underwent TCR sequencing, from around 13 patients with persistent Graves' disease and some 20 patients with newly diagnosed Graves' disease. On average, persistent Graves' disease patients in the clinical cohort had been on antithyroid drugs for around 9.5 years. Overall study results and their limits: The small sample size was acknowledged by the authors as a limitation that may reduce accuracy. Only the TCR beta chain was sequenced and analyzed. Peripheral blood alone was examined, since thyroid tissue, which constituted the primary lesion, could not be accessed. Compared with newly diagnosed patients, patients with persistent Graves' disease had lower TCR Shannon entropy and fewer highly expanded clones, which suggests clonal expansion. TRBV28, TRBJ1-2 and TRBJ2-5 were preferentially used in persistent disease, while TRBV20-1 and TRBJ2-1 were favored in newly diagnosed disease. Persistent patients shared more public clonotypes among themselves (2,741) than newly diagnosed patients did (approximately 970).

Turning to this clonotype: What this receptor recognizes is not known. Base quality data are lacking; no much larger clone is found one base away.

V is trimmed back by 5 bases and J by 5 bases, and the junction contains 6 bases that no gene match accounts for. For CDR1 and CDR2, the germline V gene lists MNHNS and SASEGT. From the cysteine up to the phenylalanine, the CDR3 has a length of 16 residues. Of all the DNA, just the CDR3 is kept, 48 bases in frame from base 1. Libraries were prepared through multiplex PCR. Sequencing used an Illumina HiSeq 4000. To build TCR beta libraries, CDR3 regions were amplified by Arm-PCR using iRepertoire HTBI primers. Before sequencing, the PCR products underwent gel purification. As for the authors' bioinformatics: A total of 62 TRBV and 14 TRBJ segments were identified across samples and were used for gene usage analysis of CDR3 amino acid clonotypes. Filtered high-quality paired reads were merged into contigs using COPE and FqMerger. BLAST was used to align contigs to IMGT TRBV, TRBD and TRBJ reference genes, and CDR3 was defined according to IMGT. Any clonotype with a frequency above 0.1% was classified as a highly expanded clone. Shannon entropy served as the measure of repertoire diversity, while the Gini coefficient captured V-J evenness. Public clonotypes were defined as clonotypes shared by more than one individual. The public reads were run again by TCRdb, first through fastp at Q25 and then through MiXCR, and only productive beta chains were kept. For every CDR3 protein sequence, its rows merge into one entry that carries the most common genes and DNA. These V and J calls originate from TCRdb's pipeline instead of the authors' own analysis. This sample holds approximately 350,000 distinct CDR3 sequences; approximately 25% were observed only once. The ten top clones hold about 29% of the sample.

Interpreted using the paper, the time point label stands for: persistent/refractory GD, antithyroid drugs over 5 years with positive TRAb. For both TCR sequencing and RNA sequencing, RNA was extracted from PBMCs in TRIzol. The diagnosis of Graves' disease was made according to American Thyroid Association guidelines. Patients were recruited from an endocrinology department in Xi'an, China. Each patient gave around 9.2 milliliters of peripheral blood, collected in an EDTA anticoagulant tube. Ficoll Paque Plus density gradient separation was used to isolate PBMCs, and no further T cell sorting was performed. An Agilent 2100 Bioanalyzer and agarose gel were used to check RNA quality, while a NanoDrop 2000 measured RNA concentration.

The input for sequencing was peripheral blood mononuclear cells (PBMCs), taken when the disease was refractory, from a patient treated with antithyroid drugs. This chain is built from TRBV6-1 and TRBJ2-2, and TRBD1 matches 12 of the central bases. The clonotype comes from a woman aged 35 to 49 with Graves disease. Donor details come from another sample of the same person, matched by shared clones. The encoded CDR3 is CASSRLGQGATGELFF. The DNA reads TGTGCCAGCAGTCGGCTGGGACAGGGGGCAACCGGGGAGCTGTTTTTT.